The 23 T cell receptor beta chains given below trace back to one sample, sequenced in a study of T cell changes during pregnancy in multiple sclerosis. Only in-frame clones appear in the TCRdb table, and some are missing; sequencing was by immunoSEQ multiplex PCR. The sample lists about 36,000 clones; 90% to 95% were seen once. The input for sequencing was CD4+ T cells from peripheral blood mononuclear cells, taken in the second trimester of pregnancy. The origin of the receptors is a female donor in good health, enrolled as a control in a pregnancy study.

This chain connects TRBV7-2 to TRBJ1-2; D is uncertain. Per germline, CDR1 SGHTA and CDR2 FQGNSA. This CDR3 comprises 15 residues. V was trimmed by 5 bases and J by 8 bases, leaving 21 bases between them. The DNA of the CDR3 is TGTGCCAGCAGCCCCCGGCAGGTCCCGCTGTGGGGCTACACCTTC. Translation: CASSPRQVPLWGYTF.

With regard to this clone: At one end, the junction sequence differs from germline, possibly due to a read error. The chain links TRBV19 to TRBJ2-2, with 8 bases that match TRBD1. This CDR3 is 13 amino acids long. Germline V lookup: CDR1 LNHDA, CDR2 SQIVND (reference sequence). This CDR3 is CASNRGNAGELFF. CDR3 DNA sequence: TGTGCCAGTAACAGGGGGAACGCCGGGGAGCTGTTTTTT. Based on the CDR3 plus reference TRBV19 and TRBJ2-2, the full variable domain is DGGITQSPKYLFRKEGQNVTLSCEQNLNHDAMYWYRQDPGQGLRLIYYSQIVNDFQKGDIAEGYSVSREKKESFPLTVTSAQKNPTAFYLCASNRGNAGELFFGEGSRLTVL.

This chain connects TRBV5-1 to TRBJ2-2; the D gene is possibly TRBD1 (5 bases). Germline V gene sequence: CDR1 SGHRS, CDR2 YFSETQ. The CDR3 spans 14 residues. V lost 1 base to trimming and J lost 7 bases, with 11 bases between them. Here the CDR3 DNA reads TGCGCCAGCAGCTTGATACAGGCGGACGGGGAGCTGTTTTTT. Amino acids: CASSLIQADGELFF. Full variable domain (missing parts from reference TRBV5-1 and TRBJ2-2): KAGVTQTPRYLIKTRGQQVTLSCSPISGHRSVSWYQQTPGQGLQFLFEYFSETQRNKGNFPGRFSGRQFSNSRSEMNVSTLELGDSALYLCASSLIQADGELFFGEGSRLTVL.

The gene calls are TRBV18 and TRBJ2-5; TRBD2 aligns across 13 bases. This CDR3 has 17 amino acids. Looked up from germline, CDR1 is KGHSH and CDR2 is LQKENI. J lost 4 bases, V lost 2 bases, and 7 bases had no gene match. CDR3 sequence: CASSPGTSGASRETQYF. CDR3 coding DNA: TGTGCCAGCTCACCAGGGACTAGCGGGGCCTCCCGAGAGACCCAGTACTTC.

The V gene is TRBV9, the J gene TRBJ1-6, with D unresolved. CDR3 size: 15 residues. Germline V lookup: CDR1 SGDLS, CDR2 YYNGEE. V was pared by 0 bases and J by 8 bases, with 12 bases between. Written as DNA, the CDR3 is TGTGCCAGCAGCGTAGCTCTGGCAGATCATTCACCCCTCCACTTT. It codes for CASSVALADHSPLHF.

The CDR3 nucleotides read TGTGCCAGCAGTTACTCGTCAGGGGGAAACTATGGCTACACCTTC. It encodes CASSYSSGGNYGYTF. The V gene is TRBV6-5, the J gene TRBJ1-2, with 7 bases that match TRBD1. The CDR3 covers 15 residues. CDR1 and CDR2 (germline): MNHEY, SVGAGI. The ends lost 0 bases at V and 2 bases at J; junction bases unmatched: 3.

This chain uses TRBV5-6 with TRBJ1-3, with D possibly TRBD1 on 5 matching bases. Germline-derived CDR1 and CDR2 are SGHDT and YYEEEE. This CDR3 is built from 11 residues. Trimming removed 4 bases at V and 9 bases at J, with 8 bases between. CDR3 in amino acids: CASSGGTTIYF. In DNA form, the CDR3 reads TGTGCCAGCAGCGGGGGGACCACCATATATTTT.

This clone has a handful of counts. The same CDR3 can be traced to other DNA sequences in this sample. The chain joins TRBV18 to TRBJ2-7; 8 bases line up with TRBD1. The CDR3 contains 12 residues. CDR1 and CDR2 from the germline V gene are KGHSH and LQKENI. V dropped 6 bases and J dropped 6; count of bases not matched to a gene: 4. The CDR3 loop is CASSGQGGEQYF. CDR3 DNA: TGTGCCAGCTCCGGACAGGGAGGCGAGCAGTACTTC.

The V call is TRBV28, the J call TRBJ2-7; D perhaps matches TRBD1 (5 bases). The germline V gene has CDR1 MDHEN and CDR2 SYDVKM. Trimming left V 3 bases short and J 2 bases short, with 17 bases between. There are 16 residues in the CDR3. The CDR3 coding sequence is TGTGCCAGCAGTTTCAGCCTTCAGGGCTTGACCTACGAGCAGTACTTC. It is translated as CASSFSLQGLTYEQYF. The full variable domain, rest sourced from reference TRBV28 and TRBJ2-7, is DVKVTQSSRYLVKRTGEKVFLECVQDMDHENMFWYRQDPGLGLRLIYFSYDVKMKEKGDIPEGYSVSREKKERFSLILESASTNQTSMYLCASSFSLQGLTYEQYFGPGTRLTVT.

V and J are TRBV28 and TRBJ2-2, with D maybe TRBD2 (6 bases). The V end was cut by 3 bases, the J end by 3 bases, with 38 bases between. The V gene's germline CDR1 is MDHEN and CDR2 SYDVKM. CDR3 size: 24 residues. Here the CDR3 DNA reads TGTGCCAGCAGTTTGGGATTCCAGTTTAAGCTACCGCGCCAGGGAGGTCGGGACACCGGGGAGCTGTTTTTT. Protein sequence: CASSLGFQFKLPRQGGRDTGELFF.

The genes are TRBV5-1 and TRBJ1-5; D is ambiguous. The CDR3 totals 11 residues. Looked up from germline, CDR1 is SGHRS and CDR2 is YFSETQ. The germline V and J ends were trimmed by 4 bases and 5 bases, with 4 bases remaining between them. CDR3 DNA sequence: TGCGCCAGCAGCAGCGATCAGCCCCAGCATTTT. This codes for CASSSDQPQHF.

The V gene is TRBV15, the J gene TRBJ1-1; D is ambiguous. V was shortened by 0 bases and J by 5 bases, with 10 bases between the two germline ends. CDR1 is LNHNV and CDR2 is YYDKDF in the germline V gene (reference sequence). The CDR3 is made up of 14 amino acids. The CDR3 DNA follows: TGTGCCACCAGCAGAGATCGGGTAAGGACTGAAGCTTTCTTT. Its translation: CATSRDRVRTEAFF.

This chain links TRBV7-6 with TRBJ1-1, with 7 bases aligning to TRBD1. CDR1 is SGHVS and CDR2 is FNYEAQ in the germline V gene. Trimming removed 4 bases from V and 6 bases from J; junction bases left unmatched: 5. The CDR3 is 13 amino acids. The CDR3 DNA is TGTGCCAGCAGCTCGACAGGGTACGCTGAAGCTTTCTTT. Translating it yields CASSSTGYAEAFF. Together with reference TRBV7-6 and TRBJ1-1, the CDR3 gives the full variable domain: GAGVSQSPRYKVTKRGQDVALRCDPISGHVSLYWYRQALGQGPEFLTYFNYEAQQDKSGLPNDRFSAERPEGSISTLTIQRTEQRDSAMYRCASSSTGYAEAFFGQGTRLTVV.

The chain recombines TRBV11-2 with TRBJ2-1; D ambiguous. The germline CDR1 and CDR2 sequences are SGHAT and FQNNGV. The CDR3 sequence is 12 residues long. Trimming stripped 5 bases from V and 4 bases from J, with 6 bases between. The CDR3 reads CASSPTYNEQFF. For the CDR3, the DNA is TGTGCCAGCAGCCCCACATACAATGAGCAGTTCTTC.

This chain connects TRBV19 to TRBJ2-3; TRBD2 agrees at 9 bases. Looked up from germline, CDR1 is LNHDA and CDR2 is SQIVND (reference sequence). This CDR3 has 16 residues. V shed 3 bases and J 0 bases; nucleotides not matched to a gene: 4. For the CDR3, the DNA is TGTGCCAGTAGTATGTTAGCGGGGGCCAGCACAGATACGCAGTATTTT. Encoded protein: CASSMLAGASTDTQYF.

This clone came up a few times. The rearrangement links TRBV7-9 to TRBJ1-5, with no clear D. From germline, CDR1 is SEHNR and CDR2 FQNEAQ (reference sequence). V was shortened by 3 bases and J by 4 bases, with 10 bases between the two germline ends. CDR3 length equals 14 residues. The CDR3 nucleotides are TGTGCCAGCAGCTTTAACAGCCCGAATCAGCCCCAGCATTTT. It specifies CASSFNSPNQPQHF.

The chain links TRBV6-6 to TRBJ2-1, with D tentatively TRBD1 (6 bases). There are 13 residues in the CDR3. Deletions cut 2 bases from V and 7 bases from J, with 9 bases between. Germline V gene sequence: CDR1 MNHNY, CDR2 SVGAGI (reference sequence). The CDR3 sequence is CASSYPGVNEQFF. The CDR3 coding sequence is TGTGCCAGCAGTTACCCAGGGGTAAATGAGCAGTTCTTC.

This chain uses TRBV7-2 with TRBJ2-3; the D is unclear. Trimming shortened V by 1 base and J by 2 bases, and 7 bases separated the two germline ends. CDR1 is SGHTA and CDR2 is FQGNSA in the germline V gene. CDR3 length: 14 amino acids. CDR3 residues: CASSLDSYTDTQYF. The CDR3 region has the DNA TGTGCCAGCAGCTTAGACAGTTACACAGATACGCAGTATTTT.

This chain uses TRBV5-4 with TRBJ2-1; 9 nucleotides match TRBD2. The CDR3 contains 16 residues. Germline-derived CDR1 and CDR2 are SGHNT and YYREEE (reference sequence). V lost 4 bases to trimming and J lost 4 bases; unmatched junction nucleotides: 9. The CDR3 loop reads CASSPGTSSAYNEQFF. The CDR3 nucleotides read TGTGCCAGCAGCCCCGGGACTAGCTCGGCTTACAATGAGCAGTTCTTC.

The rearrangement joins TRBV4-1 to TRBJ2-7; D unresolved. The CDR3 is 15 residues long. Trimming stripped 1 base from V and 0 bases from J, with 10 bases between. CDR1 and CDR2 from the germline V gene are MGHRA and YSYEKL. DNA for the CDR3: TGCGCCAGCAGCCAAGCCATCACTACCTCCTACGAGCAGTACTTC. Translation: CASSQAITTSYEQYF.

The rearrangement links TRBV2 to TRBJ1-6; D ambiguous. This CDR3 region has 13 residues. In germline, CDR1 is SNHLY, CDR2 FYNNEI. The DNA for the CDR3 is TGTGCGGTGAGGTTGGCCTATAATTCACCCCTCCACTTT. Protein sequence: CAVRLAYNSPLHF.

This clone was seen more than once but under ten times. The chain carries TRBV30 and TRBJ1-1, with D perhaps TRBD1 (6 bases). The length of the CDR3 is 12 residues. V was clipped by 4 bases and J by 6 bases, with 12 bases between them. The V gene's germline CDR1 is GTSNPN and CDR2 SVGIG (reference sequence). This CDR3 is CAWMGASPEAFF. The CDR3 bases are TGTGCCTGGATGGGGGCGTCCCCTGAAGCTTTCTTT.

This clone was counted a few times. The V gene is TRBV6-5, the J gene TRBJ2-2; D possibly corresponds to TRBD2 (6 bases). V gave up 2 bases and J gave up 6 bases, with 13 bases separating them. CDR1 MNHEY and CDR2 SVGAGI come from the germline V gene. The CDR3 contains 15 residues. In DNA, the CDR3 is TGTGCCAGCAGTTACACGGCGGGAATGGCCGGGGAGCTGTTTTTT. It translates to CASSYTAGMAGELFF.